This is a list of T cell receptor beta chains from one sample in a study of shared clonotypes between healthy human individuals. TCRdb keeps only in-frame clones here, not all; method: immunoSEQ multiplex PCR. Among more than 550,000 clones listed, around 90% were seen once. The sample taken for sequencing was naive CD8+ T cells sorted from blood. The origin of the receptors is a man aged 25-45 years in good health. CDR3s include the opening cysteine and the closing phenylalanine or tryptophan. Fields, in order: clone size, J gene, V gene, D gene, CDR3 DNA, CDR3 protein. The D gene is left open where the match is weak. Clone size appears in some rows only: once, few, many, or a class for an expanded clone.

. | TRBJ2-2 | TRBV27 | . | TGTGCCAGCAGTTCGGGTGGGAGTATAAGGACCGGGGAGCTGTTTTTT | CASSSGGSIRTGELFF
once | TRBJ2-1 | TRBV5-1 | TRBD2 | TGCGCCAGCAGCTTGGCGGGACTAGTTCATGAGCAGTTCTTC | CASSLAGLVHEQFF
. | TRBJ2-1 | TRBV2 | TRBD2 | TGTGCCAGCAGTGGGTCTAGCGGGAGGGCCGATGAGCAGTTCTTC | CASSGSSGRADEQFF
once | TRBJ2-1 | TRBV30 | . | TGTGCCTGGAGTGAGATTGGGGTCGGTGAGCAGTTCTTC | CAWSEIGVGEQFF
. | TRBJ1-1 | TRBV19 | . | TGTGCCAGTAGTATCGGGAGTCTTTCGAACACTGAAGCTTTCTTT | CASSIGSLSNTEAFF
few | TRBJ1-5 | TRBV15 | TRBD1 | TGTGCCACCAGCAGCGACAGGGACAATCAGCCCCAGCATTTT | CATSSDRDNQPQHF
. | TRBJ2-7 | TRBV7-8 | TRBD1 | TGTGCCAGCAGCCCCCACAGGACAGGGGCCTACGAGCAGTACTTC | CASSPHRTGAYEQYF
. | TRBJ2-1 | TRBV7-9 | TRBD1 | TGTGCCAGCAGCGAAGGGCTCCGGGACAGGGAAGACAATGAGCAGTTCTTC | CASSEGLRDREDNEQFF
. | TRBJ1-2 | TRBV7-9 | . | TGTGCCAGCAGGAGGGAGAAAGGGCGGAACTATGGCTACACCTTC | CASRREKGRNYGYTF
. | TRBJ2-7 | TRBV9 | . | TGTGCCAGCAGCGCCTACGGGAGTCTCAACGAGCAGTACTTC | CASSAYGSLNEQYF
. | TRBJ2-1 | TRBV29-1 | TRBD1 | TGCAGCCCGAGGTTGACAGGGACGTACAATGAGCAGTTCTTC | CSPRLTGTYNEQFF
. | TRBJ2-7 | TRBV15 | . | TGTGCCACCAGCAGAGATCGCTTGCAGGGCTACGAGCAGTACTTC | CATSRDRLQGYEQYF
. | TRBJ2-5 | TRBV7-9 | . | TGTGCCAGCAGCTTAGCGCCAGCGGAAGAGACCCAGTACTTC | CASSLAPAEETQYF
. | TRBJ1-2 | TRBV29-1 | . | TGCAGCGTTGATATTACAGATAACTATGGCTACACCTTC | CSVDITDNYGYTF
. | TRBJ2-7 | TRBV6-5 | TRBD2 | TGTGCCAGCAGGATACTAGCGGGAGAGTCCTACGAGCAGTACTTC | CASRILAGESYEQYF